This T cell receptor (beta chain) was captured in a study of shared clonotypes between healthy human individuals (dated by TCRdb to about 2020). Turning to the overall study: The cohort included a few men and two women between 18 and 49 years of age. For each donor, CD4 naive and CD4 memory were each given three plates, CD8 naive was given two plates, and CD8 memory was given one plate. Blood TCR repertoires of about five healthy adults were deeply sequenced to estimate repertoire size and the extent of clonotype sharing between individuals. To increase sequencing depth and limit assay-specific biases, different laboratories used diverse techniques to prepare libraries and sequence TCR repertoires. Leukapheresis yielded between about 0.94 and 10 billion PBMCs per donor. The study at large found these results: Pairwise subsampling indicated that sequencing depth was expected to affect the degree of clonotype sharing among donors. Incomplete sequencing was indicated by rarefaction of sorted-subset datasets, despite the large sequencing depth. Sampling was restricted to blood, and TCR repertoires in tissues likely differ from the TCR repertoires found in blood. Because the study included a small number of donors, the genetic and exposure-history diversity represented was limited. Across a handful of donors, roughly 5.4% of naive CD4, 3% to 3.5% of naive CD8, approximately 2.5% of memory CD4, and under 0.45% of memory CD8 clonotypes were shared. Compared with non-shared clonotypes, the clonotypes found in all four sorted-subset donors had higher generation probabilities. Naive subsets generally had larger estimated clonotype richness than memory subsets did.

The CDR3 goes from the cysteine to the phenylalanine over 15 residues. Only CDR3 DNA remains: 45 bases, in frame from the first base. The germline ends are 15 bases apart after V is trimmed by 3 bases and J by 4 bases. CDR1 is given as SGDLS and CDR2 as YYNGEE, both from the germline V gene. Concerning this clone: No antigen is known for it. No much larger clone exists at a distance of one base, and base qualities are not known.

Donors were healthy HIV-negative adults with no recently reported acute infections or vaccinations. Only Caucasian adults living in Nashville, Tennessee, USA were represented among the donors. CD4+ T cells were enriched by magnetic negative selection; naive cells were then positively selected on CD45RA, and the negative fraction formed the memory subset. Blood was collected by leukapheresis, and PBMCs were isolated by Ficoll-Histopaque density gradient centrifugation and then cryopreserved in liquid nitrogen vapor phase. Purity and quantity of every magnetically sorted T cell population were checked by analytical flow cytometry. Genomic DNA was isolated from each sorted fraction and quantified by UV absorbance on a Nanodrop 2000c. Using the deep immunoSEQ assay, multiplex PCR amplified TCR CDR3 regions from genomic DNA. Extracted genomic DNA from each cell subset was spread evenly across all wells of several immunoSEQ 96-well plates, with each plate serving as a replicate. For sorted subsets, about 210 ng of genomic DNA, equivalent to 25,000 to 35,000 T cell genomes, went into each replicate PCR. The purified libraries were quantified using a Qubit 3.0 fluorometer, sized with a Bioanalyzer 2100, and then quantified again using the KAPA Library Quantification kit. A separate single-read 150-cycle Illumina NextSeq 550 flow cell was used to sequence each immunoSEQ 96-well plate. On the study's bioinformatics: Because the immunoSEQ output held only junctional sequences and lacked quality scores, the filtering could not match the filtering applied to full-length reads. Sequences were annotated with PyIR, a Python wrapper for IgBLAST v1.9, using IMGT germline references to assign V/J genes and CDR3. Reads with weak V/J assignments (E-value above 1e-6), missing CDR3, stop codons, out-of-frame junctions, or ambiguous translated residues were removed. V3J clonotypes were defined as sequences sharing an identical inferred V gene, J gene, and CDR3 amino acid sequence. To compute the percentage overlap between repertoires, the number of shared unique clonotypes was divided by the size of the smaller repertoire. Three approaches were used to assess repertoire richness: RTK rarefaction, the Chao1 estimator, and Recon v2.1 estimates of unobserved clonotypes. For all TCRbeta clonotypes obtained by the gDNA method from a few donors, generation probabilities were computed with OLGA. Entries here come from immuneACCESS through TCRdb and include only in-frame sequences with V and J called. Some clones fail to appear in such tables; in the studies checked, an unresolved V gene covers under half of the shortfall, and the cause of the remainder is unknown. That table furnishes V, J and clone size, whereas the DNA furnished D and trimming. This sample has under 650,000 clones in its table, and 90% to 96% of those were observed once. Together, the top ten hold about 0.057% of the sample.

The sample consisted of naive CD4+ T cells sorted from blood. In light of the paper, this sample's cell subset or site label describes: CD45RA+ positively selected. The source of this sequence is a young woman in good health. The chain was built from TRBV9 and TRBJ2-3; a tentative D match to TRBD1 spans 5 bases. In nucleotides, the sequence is TGTGCCAGCAGCGCAAGTAGGGGTGGGGCAGATACGCAGTATTTT. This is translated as CASSASRGGADTQYF.